A selection of T cell receptor beta chains follows, all from one sample in a study of shared clonotypes between healthy human individuals. TCRdb keeps only in-frame clones here, not all; method: immunoSEQ multiplex PCR. The table lists over 850,000 clones, roughly 74% of them singletons. What was sequenced was memory CD4+ T cells from PBMCs. Receptors originate from a man aged 18 to 30 in good health. Some clones in this sample may be carry-over from other donors' samples. Each CDR3 is given with its conserved first and last residue. The order of the fields is J gene, V gene, clone size, D gene, CDR3 protein, CDR3 DNA. D genes are given only for firm matches. A clone size is listed for some rows: how often the clone was seen (once, few, many), or a class if it is expanded.

>TRBJ1-2|TRBV7-9|.|.
CASSSYRDRSLVGGYTF
TGTGCCAGCAGCTCGTACCGGGACCGGTCTCTTGTCGGGGGCTACACCTTC
>TRBJ2-1|TRBV19|.|TRBD1
CASSTGQSSYNEQFF
TGTGCCAGTAGTACGGGACAGAGCTCCTACAATGAGCAGTTCTTC
>TRBJ2-7|TRBV5-1|once|TRBD2
CASSLGLAGATAYEQYF
TGCGCCAGCAGCTTGGGACTAGCGGGCGCTACAGCCTACGAGCAGTACTTC
>TRBJ2-1|TRBV28|.|TRBD2
CASSLGGLALQFF
TGTGCCAGCAGTTTAGGGGGACTAGCGCTACAGTTCTTC
>TRBJ1-2|TRBV15|once|.
CATSSSRAGYTF
TGTGCCACCAGCAGTAGCAGGGCTGGCTACACCTTC
>TRBJ2-1|TRBV28|.|TRBD1
CASSLFRRDRRSSYNEQFF
TGTGCCAGCAGTTTATTTCGCCGGGACAGGAGGAGCTCCTACAATGAGCAGTTCTTC
>TRBJ2-7|TRBV7-2|.|TRBD2
CASSSASGRARDEQYF
TGTGCCAGCAGCTCCGCTAGCGGGAGGGCCCGAGACGAGCAGTACTTC
>TRBJ2-3|TRBV11-2|.|.
CASSLDGVTDTQYF
TGTGCCAGCAGCTTAGACGGCGTCACAGATACGCAGTATTTT
>TRBJ2-5|TRBV6-1|.|.
CASDVPLQETQYF
TGTGCCAGCGATGTACCCCTCCAAGAGACCCAGTACTTC
>TRBJ2-3|TRBV29-1|.|.
CSVLGQTSTDTQYF
TGCAGCGTCCTGGGACAAACTAGCACAGATACGCAGTATTTT